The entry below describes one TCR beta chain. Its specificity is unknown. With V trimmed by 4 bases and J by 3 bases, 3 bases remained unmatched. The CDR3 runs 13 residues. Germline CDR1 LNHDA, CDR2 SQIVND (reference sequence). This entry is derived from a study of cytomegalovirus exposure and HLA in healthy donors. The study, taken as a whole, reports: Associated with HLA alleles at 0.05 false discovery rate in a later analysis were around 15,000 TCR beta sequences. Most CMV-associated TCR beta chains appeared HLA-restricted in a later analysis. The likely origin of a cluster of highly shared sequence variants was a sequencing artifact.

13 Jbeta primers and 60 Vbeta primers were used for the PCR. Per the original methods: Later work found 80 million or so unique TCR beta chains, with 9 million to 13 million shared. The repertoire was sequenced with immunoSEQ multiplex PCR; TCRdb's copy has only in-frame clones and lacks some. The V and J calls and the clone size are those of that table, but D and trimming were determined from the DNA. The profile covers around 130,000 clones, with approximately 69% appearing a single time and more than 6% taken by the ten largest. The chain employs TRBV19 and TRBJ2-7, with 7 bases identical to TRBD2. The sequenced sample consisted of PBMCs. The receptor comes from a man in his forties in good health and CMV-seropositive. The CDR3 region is CASSTQRGYEQYF. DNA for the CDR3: TGTGCCAGTAGTACCCAGCGGGGCTACGAGCAGTACTTC.